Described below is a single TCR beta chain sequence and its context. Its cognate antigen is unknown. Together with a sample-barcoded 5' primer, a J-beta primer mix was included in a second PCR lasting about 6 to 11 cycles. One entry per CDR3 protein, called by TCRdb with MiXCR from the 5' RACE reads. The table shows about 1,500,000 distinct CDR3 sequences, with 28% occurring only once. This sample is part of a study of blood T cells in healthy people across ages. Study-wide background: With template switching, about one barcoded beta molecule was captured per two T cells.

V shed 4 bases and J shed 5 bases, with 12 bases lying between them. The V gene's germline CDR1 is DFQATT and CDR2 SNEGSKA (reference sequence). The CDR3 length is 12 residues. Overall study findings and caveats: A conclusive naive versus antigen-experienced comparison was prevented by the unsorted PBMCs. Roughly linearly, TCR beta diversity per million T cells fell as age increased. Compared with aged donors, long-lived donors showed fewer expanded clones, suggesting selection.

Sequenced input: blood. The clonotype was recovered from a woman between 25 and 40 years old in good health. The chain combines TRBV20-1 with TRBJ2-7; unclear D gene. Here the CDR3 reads CSAIVGPNEQYF. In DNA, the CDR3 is TGCAGTGCTATCGTCGGACCTAACGAGCAGTACTTC.